The sequence of this T cell receptor beta chain was determined in a study of T cells in localized non-small cell lung cancer. Clones were read by immunoSEQ multiplex PCR, and TCRdb kept only the in-frame ones, dropping some. The data show tens of thousands of clones, just under 85% seen once. Study-level results: Higher adjacent-lung clonality was associated with shorter survival. Sequencing was restricted to one tumor region; therefore, heterogeneity remains possible. Median approximately 58 top-100 tumor clones were shared with paired adjacent lung.

In its sample, this clone was seen once. Its target is unknown. The TCR sequence derives from a female donor older than 55 with stage I lung adenocarcinoma. The sample in question was peripheral blood, obtained before any cancer treatment.

The CDR3 loop reads CASSPSSGRAKNIQYF. CDR3 bases: TGTGCCAGCAGCCCAAGTAGCGGGCGAGCCAAAAACATTCAGTACTTC. V usage is TRBV7-2 and J usage is TRBJ2-4, with 7 bases matching TRBD2. The V segment lost 5 bases and the J segment 0 bases; nucleotides outside the gene matches: 7. The CDR3 length is 16 residues. The V gene's germline CDR1 is SGHTA and CDR2 FQGNSA.